This T cell receptor (beta chain) was found in a study of blood T cell repertoires in COVID-19. Assay used: immunoSEQ multiplex PCR; TCRdb lists only in-frame clones, some missing. The sample consists of roughly 250,000 clones, about 86% of them appearing once. The CDR3 spans 14 residues. Looked up from germline, CDR1 is LNHDA and CDR2 is SQIVND (reference sequence). V was clipped by 5 bases and J by 8 bases; unmatched bases: 8. This clonotype originated in a person aged 70 to 79 with COVID-19, enrolled during active disease. The sequenced sample consisted of peripheral blood. This sequence joins TRBV19 and TRBJ1-5, with 8 bases aligning to TRBD1. The CDR3 DNA is TGTGCCAGTAGTTCACAGGGGGATCTAGAGCCCCAGCATTTT. As protein: CASSSQGDLEPQHF.